The next 8 T cell receptor beta chains were all read from a single sample in a study of blood T cell repertoires in COVID-19. Assay used: immunoSEQ multiplex PCR; TCRdb lists only in-frame clones, some missing. Of 400,000 to 450,000 clones listed, about 87% were seen once; the top ten hold roughly 13%. The sequenced material came from peripheral blood. Receptor source: a woman between 50 and 59 years old with COVID-19, enrolled during active disease.

V and J are TRBV7-6 and TRBJ2-2; 9 bases agree with TRBD2. Unmatched junction bases numbered 14, after V lost 4 bases and J lost 5 bases. The CDR3 extends over 18 amino acids. Per germline, CDR1 SGHVS and CDR2 FNYEAQ. The CDR3 DNA is TGTGCCAGCAGCTCAACCACTCGCGGGGGGGCAGGAACCGGGGAGCTGTTTTTT. Translation: CASSSTTRGGAGTGELFF.

J is TRBJ2-7 and V is TRBV6-5, with 7 bases fitting TRBD1. The CDR3 is 12 residues long. Germline V lookup: CDR1 MNHEY, CDR2 SVGAGI. V gave up 8 bases and J gave up 4 bases; unmatched junction bases: 5. The CDR3 reads CASFNRGYEQYF. CDR3 coding DNA: TGTGCCAGCTTCAACAGGGGATACGAGCAGTACTTC.

This clone was detected only a few times. The rearrangement links TRBV2 to TRBJ1-1; 7 nucleotides line up with TRBD1. Germline trimming cut 6 bases from V and 3 bases from J; bases unmatched to any gene: 7. The CDR3 is 14 amino acids. Germline assignment: CDR1 SNHLY and CDR2 FYNNEI. The CDR3 loop is CASSVDRADTEAFF. CDR3 coding DNA: TGTGCCAGCAGCGTCGACAGGGCTGACACTGAAGCTTTCTTT.

CDR3 bases: TGTGCCAGCAGCAGCATTCACCGAAACACCATATATTTT. Encoded protein: CASSSIHRNTIYF. This chain joins TRBV3-1 (or the pseudogene TRBV3-2) and TRBJ1-3, with D unresolved. Looked up from germline, CDR1 is LGHDT and CDR2 is YNNKEL (reference sequence). The CDR3 length is 13 residues. Trimming shortened V by 5 bases and J by 5 bases, and 10 bases separated the two germline ends.

The chain combines TRBV29-1 with TRBJ2-1; D remains ambiguous. Deletions cut 7 bases from V and 7 bases from J, with 11 bases between. CDR3 length equals 11 residues. Germline V CDR1 and CDR2: SQVTM, ANQGSEA. As DNA, the CDR3 is TGCAGCGCCGGCCTTGTGAATGAGCAGTTCTTC. Residues: CSAGLVNEQFF.

The rearrangement joins TRBV6-5 to TRBJ2-1; 7 bases align to TRBD2. The V gene's germline CDR1 is MNHEY and CDR2 SVGAGI. The CDR3 spans 12 residues. J was trimmed by 10 bases and V by 5 bases; bases with no gene match: 5. In DNA, the CDR3 is TGTGCCAGCAGTCCCGGGGGGATAGAGCAGTTCTTC. It encodes CASSPGGIEQFF.

The gene calls are TRBV12-3 or TRBV12-4 and TRBJ1-2; D gene ambiguous. Trimming took 0 bases from V and 5 from J, leaving 7 bases between them. This CDR3 has 13 amino acids. The CDR3 DNA is TGTGCCAGCAGTTTAGCGCCTAGGTATGGCTACACCTTC. Translated: CASSLAPRYGYTF.

The chain couples TRBV29-1 to TRBJ2-3, with a tentative D call TRBD1 (5 bases). CDR1 is SQVTM, CDR2 ANQGSEA, per germline. V was shortened by 3 bases and J by 2 bases, with 12 bases between the two germline ends. This CDR3 has 14 amino acids. Written as DNA, the CDR3 is TGCAGCGTTGACAAAGAGACAGCCACAGATACGCAGTATTTT. This codes for CSVDKETATDTQYF.